What follows are 18 T cell receptor beta chains derived from one specimen sequenced in a study of identical twins. MiXCR, run by TCRdb on the 5' RACE reads, gives a single entry per CDR3 protein. The sample lists around 1.7 million distinct CDR3 sequences; roughly 35% were seen once. Sequencing used cord blood. Receptor source: a newborn girl in good health.

The rearrangement joins TRBV2 to TRBJ2-5; D might be TRBD2 (7 bases). CDR3 length equals 15 residues. Per germline, CDR1 SNHLY and CDR2 FYNNEI. V lost 5 bases to trimming and J lost 11 bases, with 24 bases between them. The chain's CDR3 is CASSPWAGAGNEQYF. The CDR3 DNA follows: TGTGCCAGCAGTCCTTGGGCGGGGGCGGGCAATGAGCAGTACTTC.

The genes are TRBV21-1 and TRBJ2-1. TRBV21-1 is assigned pseudogene status. The CDR3 loop spans 12 amino acids. The CDR3 DNA reads TGTGCCAGCAGCAAGCAGGCAAGAGAGCAGTTCTTC. The encoded protein is CASSKQAREQFF.

This clonotype occurred a few times. The rearrangement uses TRBV6-1 and TRBJ2-7, with unresolved D. Trimming removed 1 base from V and 3 bases from J, with 7 bases in between. The germline V gene has CDR1 MNHNS and CDR2 SASEGT. CDR3 length equals 13 residues. CDR3 sequence: CASSEVEHYEQYF. The CDR3 DNA reads TGTGCCAGCAGTGAAGTAGAACACTACGAGCAGTACTTC.

The chain couples TRBV7-9 to TRBJ2-1; D call uncertain. The J call could be wrong; TRBJ2-7 is a better fit for the DNA end. CDR3 length: 13 amino acids. Looked up from germline, CDR1 is SEHNR and CDR2 is FQNEAQ (reference sequence). Written as DNA, the CDR3 is TGTGCCAGCAGCCCCAACTCCAACAATGAGCAGTACTTC. Amino acid sequence: CASSPNSNNEQYF.

The chain recombines TRBV6-5 with TRBJ2-2; TRBD2 agrees at 15 bases. The CDR3 consists of 16 residues. Per germline, CDR1 MNHEY and CDR2 SVGAGI. Germline trimming cut 4 bases from V and 6 bases from J; bases unmatched to any gene: 3. CDR3 in DNA: TGTGCCAGCAGTTTTGGACTAGCGGGAGGGCCCGGGGAGCTGTTTTTT. Protein sequence: CASSFGLAGGPGELFF.

The chain uses TRBV5-4 and TRBJ1-4; 9 nucleotides match TRBD1. With V trimmed by 7 bases and J by 7 bases, 8 bases remained unmatched. This CDR3 is 14 amino acids long. The germline V gene has CDR1 SGHNT and CDR2 YYREEE (reference sequence). CDR3 DNA sequence: TGTGCCAGCGGCCTGACAGGGGGGGGTGAAAAACTGTTTTTT. It translates to CASGLTGGGEKLFF.

This rearrangement joins TRBV10-3 to TRBJ1-1; possible D gene TRBD1, 6 bases. The germline gives CDR1 ENHRY, CDR2 SYGVKD. The CDR3 has 15 amino acids. Trimming left V 0 bases short and J 4 bases short, with 12 bases between. CDR3 in amino acids: CAISESSVQGTEAFF. CDR3 nucleotides: TGTGCCATCAGTGAGTCGTCTGTACAGGGCACTGAAGCTTTCTTT.

The sample holds a few counts of this clonotype. The chain joins TRBV28 to TRBJ2-1; perhaps TRBD2 as D (6 bases). The germline V gene encodes CDR1 MDHEN and CDR2 SYDVKM. Trimming cost V 4 bases and J 12 bases, with 13 bases left between them. The CDR3 contains 12 residues. The CDR3 coding sequence is TGTGCCAGCAGTTCCCCGGGACTCGGGCAGTTCTTC. This codes for CASSSPGLGQFF.

This clonotype was recorded a few times. The rearrangement uses TRBV6-1 and TRBJ1-5; TRBD1 agrees at 9 bases. CDR1 is MNHNS and CDR2 is SASEGT in the germline V gene. The CDR3 consists of 15 residues. V lost 6 bases, J lost 6 bases, and 9 bases stayed unmatched. CDR3: CASRKDRGEGQPQHF. For the CDR3, the DNA is TGTGCCAGCAGAAAGGACAGGGGAGAGGGTCAGCCCCAGCATTTT.

This clonotype was recorded many times. The chain uses TRBV10-3 and TRBJ2-1, with D tentatively TRBD2 (5 bases). Trimming took off 9 bases at V and 8 bases at J, with 17 bases between the two ends. Looked up from germline, CDR1 is ENHRY and CDR2 is SYGVKD. The CDR3 has 13 amino acids. CDR3 sequence reads: CAIPESRADEQFF. CDR3 nucleotides: TGTGCCATACCGGAAAGTCGAGCGGATGAGCAGTTCTTC.

This clonotype was observed a few times. J is TRBJ2-6 and V is TRBV20-1; D gene ambiguous. The V and J ends lost 1 base and 0 bases respectively, with 4 bases between them. Germline assignment: CDR1 DFQATT and CDR2 SNEGSKA (reference sequence). The length of the CDR3 is 14 residues. The CDR3 sequence: CSARAFSGANVLTF. In DNA form, the CDR3 reads TGCAGTGCTAGAGCCTTCTCTGGGGCCAACGTCCTGACTTTC.

This clonotype was recorded a few times. This sequence joins TRBV12-3 or TRBV12-4 and TRBJ1-1; 8 nucleotides line up with TRBD1. Trimming removed 5 bases from V and 8 bases from J; junction bases left unmatched: 4. The CDR3 spans 12 residues. The CDR3 DNA sequence: TGTGCCAGCAGTCTAGGGGACAGGGAAGCTTTCTTT. Its protein is CASSLGDREAFF.

The table lists this clonotype with a few counts. A clone one base away is much larger, so this may be a read error. The V and J genes are TRBV25-1 and TRBJ1-2; D is unresolved. The length of the CDR3 is 12 residues. Germline V gives CDR1 MGHDK, CDR2 SYGVNS. Trimming removed 1 base from V and 3 bases from J, with 3 bases in between. CDR3 coding DNA: TGTGCCAGCAGTGAATTCGACTATGGCTACACCTTC. Amino acid sequence: CASSEFDYGYTF.

This clonotype has just a few counts. J is TRBJ2-1 and V is TRBV7-8; TRBD2 matches 8 bases. V lost 2 bases, J lost 0 bases, and 15 bases stayed unmatched. Germline assignment: CDR1 SGHVS and CDR2 FQNEAQ. The CDR3 is 20 residues long. Written as DNA, the CDR3 is TGTGCCAGCAGCTTAACAAAAGGCGGGAGGCTCTCATACTCCTACAATGAGCAGTTCTTC. It encodes CASSLTKGGRLSYSYNEQFF.

There are a few counts of this clonotype. V gene TRBV10-3 combines with J gene TRBJ1-2, with a tentative D call TRBD1 (6 bases). Germline-derived CDR1 and CDR2 are ENHRY and SYGVKD. CDR3 length equals 13 residues. V lost 4 bases to trimming and J lost 8 bases, with 14 bases between them. CDR3 amino acids: CAISVTGFQGYTF. The CDR3 nucleotides read TGTGCCATCAGTGTTACAGGGTTTCAAGGCTACACCTTC.

In its sample, this clonotype was seen a few times. V is TRBV30 and J is TRBJ2-1; either TRBD1 or TRBD2 may supply D (5 bases each). Germline V lookup: CDR1 GTSNPN, CDR2 SVGIG (reference sequence). CDR3 length: 14 amino acids. V was shortened by 6 bases and J by 0 bases, with 12 bases between the two germline ends. The CDR3 region is CACSGASSYNEQFF. The CDR3 DNA reads as TGTGCCTGCTCCGGGGCTAGCTCCTACAATGAGCAGTTCTTC.

This clonotype was seen a single time. The CDR3 spells CSAGRQGAGTEAFF. CDR3 bases: TGCAGTGCTGGAAGACAGGGGGCAGGGACTGAAGCTTTCTTT. The genes are TRBV20-1 and TRBJ1-1; 10 nucleotides align to TRBD1. The V gene's germline CDR1 is DFQATT and CDR2 SNEGSKA (reference sequence). This CDR3 region has 14 residues. V shed 5 bases, J shed 5 bases, and the junction held 8 bases outside the gene matches.

Comments on this clonotype: Possible read error: a much larger clone is one base away. The chain is built from TRBV15 and TRBJ1-2; D possibly corresponds to TRBD1 (5 bases). This CDR3 has 13 residues. Looked up from germline, CDR1 is LNHNV and CDR2 is YYDKDF (reference sequence). The CDR3 coding sequence is TGTGCCACCAGCAGAGATCTGGGGGATGGCTACATCTTC. Translation: CATSRDLGDGYIF.